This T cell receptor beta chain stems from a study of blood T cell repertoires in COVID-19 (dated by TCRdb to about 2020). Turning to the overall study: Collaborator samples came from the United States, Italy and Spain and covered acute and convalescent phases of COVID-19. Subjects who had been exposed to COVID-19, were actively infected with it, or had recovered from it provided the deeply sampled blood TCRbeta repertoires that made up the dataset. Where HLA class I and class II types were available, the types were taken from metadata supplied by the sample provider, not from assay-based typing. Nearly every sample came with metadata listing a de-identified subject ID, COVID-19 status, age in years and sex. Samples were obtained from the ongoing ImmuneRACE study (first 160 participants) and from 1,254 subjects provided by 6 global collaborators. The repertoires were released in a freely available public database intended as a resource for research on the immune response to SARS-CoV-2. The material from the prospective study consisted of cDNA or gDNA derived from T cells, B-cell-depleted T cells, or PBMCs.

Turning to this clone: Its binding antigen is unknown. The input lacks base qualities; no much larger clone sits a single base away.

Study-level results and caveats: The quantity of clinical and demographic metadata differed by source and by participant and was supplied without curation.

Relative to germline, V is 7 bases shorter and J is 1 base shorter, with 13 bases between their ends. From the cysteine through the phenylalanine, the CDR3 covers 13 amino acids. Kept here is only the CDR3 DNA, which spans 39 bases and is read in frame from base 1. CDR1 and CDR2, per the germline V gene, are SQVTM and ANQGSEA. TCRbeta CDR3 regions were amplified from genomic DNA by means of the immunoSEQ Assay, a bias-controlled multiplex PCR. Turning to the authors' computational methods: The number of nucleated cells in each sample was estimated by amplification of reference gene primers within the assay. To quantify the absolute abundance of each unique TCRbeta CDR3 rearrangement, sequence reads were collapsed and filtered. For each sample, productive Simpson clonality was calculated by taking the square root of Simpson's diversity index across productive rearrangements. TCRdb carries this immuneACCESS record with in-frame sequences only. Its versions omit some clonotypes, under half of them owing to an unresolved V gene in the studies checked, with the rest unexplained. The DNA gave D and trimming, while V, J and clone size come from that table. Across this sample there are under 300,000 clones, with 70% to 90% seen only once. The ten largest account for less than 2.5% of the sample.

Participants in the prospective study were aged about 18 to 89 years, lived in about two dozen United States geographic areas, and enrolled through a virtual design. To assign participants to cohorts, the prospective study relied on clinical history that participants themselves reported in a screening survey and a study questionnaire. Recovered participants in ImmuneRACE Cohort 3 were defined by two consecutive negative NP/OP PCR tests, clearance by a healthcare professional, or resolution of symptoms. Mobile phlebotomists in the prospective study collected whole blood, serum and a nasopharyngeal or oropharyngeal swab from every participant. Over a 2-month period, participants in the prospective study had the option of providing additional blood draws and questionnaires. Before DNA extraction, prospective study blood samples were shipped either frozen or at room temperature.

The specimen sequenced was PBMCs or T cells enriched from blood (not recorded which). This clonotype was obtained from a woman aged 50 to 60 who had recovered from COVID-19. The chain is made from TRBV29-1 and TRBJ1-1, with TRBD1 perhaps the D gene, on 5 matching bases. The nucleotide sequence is TGCAGCGGTACTGACAGCGCGAACACTGAAGCTTTCTTT. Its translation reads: CSGTDSANTEAFF.